The 22 T cell receptor beta chains below come from one sample, sequenced in a study of cytomegalovirus exposure and HLA in healthy donors. With 60 Vbeta and 13 Jbeta primers, the PCR was carried out. Clones were sequenced by immunoSEQ multiplex PCR, and TCRdb holds only the in-frame ones, with some missing. The sample yields about 160,000 clones, 79% seen once. The sequencing sample was made of PBMCs. The receptors were gathered from a man aged 35-49 years in good health and CMV-seronegative.

The chain combines TRBV10-1 with TRBJ1-5; no firm D call. This CDR3 has 12 amino acids. Germline V gene sequence: CDR1 WNHNN, CDR2 SYGVQD (reference sequence). Trimming took off 9 bases at V and 8 bases at J, with 14 bases between the two ends. The chain's CDR3 is CARHRPREPQHF. Written as DNA, the CDR3 is TGCGCCAGGCACCGGCCCCGGGAGCCCCAGCATTTT.

The rearrangement links TRBV28 to TRBJ1-1; TRBD1 matches 8 bases. Trimming at V came to 6 bases and at J to 4 bases, leaving 7 bases not matched to a gene. From germline, CDR1 is MDHEN and CDR2 SYDVKM. The CDR3 length is 14 residues. CDR3 nucleotide sequence: TGTGCCAGCAGCCCAGGGGGCGCGAGCACTGAAGCTTTCTTT. Translated, it gives CASSPGGASTEAFF.

The genes are TRBV29-1 and TRBJ2-5, with 9 nucleotides matching TRBD1. The junction had 10 bases not matched to a gene; V was cut back by 7 bases and J by 4 bases. There are 14 residues in the CDR3. The germline V gene has CDR1 SQVTM and CDR2 ANQGSEA. In DNA, the CDR3 is TGCAGCGCTTCTCAGGCGGGACAGGGAGAGACCCAGTACTTC. It codes for CSASQAGQGETQYF.

The chain uses TRBV27 and TRBJ2-3, with D possibly being TRBD1 (6 bases). Germline V gives CDR1 MNHEY, CDR2 SMNVEV (reference sequence). The CDR3 is 15 residues long. V lost 7 bases to trimming and J lost 2 bases, with 16 bases between them. This CDR3 reads CASNRGGPNTDTQYF. For the CDR3, the DNA is TGTGCCAGCAACCGAGGGGGACCCAACACAGATACGCAGTATTTT.

The V and J genes are TRBV19 and TRBJ2-7; 8 bases align to TRBD2. CDR3 length: 16 residues. Losses at the gene ends were 5 bases for V and 4 bases for J; bases not matched to a gene: 13. Germline assignment: CDR1 LNHDA and CDR2 SQIVND (reference sequence). The CDR3: CASSLEPSGSVYEQYF. The CDR3 DNA reads as TGTGCCAGTAGTCTGGAGCCAAGCGGGAGCGTGTACGAGCAGTACTTC.

A remark on this clone: A junction end diverges from the germline sequence, so it may reflect a read error. The chain employs TRBV25-1 and TRBJ2-3; TRBD1 matches 9 bases. This CDR3 comprises 13 residues. The germline gives CDR1 MGHDK, CDR2 SYGVNS. In DNA form, the CDR3 reads TGTGCCAGCAGTGAAGGAGGAACCGGGACAGGGCTTTTT. Amino acid sequence: CASSEGGTGTGLF.

The sample holds a few counts of this clone. CDR3 residues: CASSLGGQNTGELFF. Here the CDR3 DNA reads TGTGCCAGCAGCTTGGGGGGACAGAACACCGGGGAGCTGTTTTTT. This rearrangement joins TRBV5-4 to TRBJ2-2; D possibly corresponds to TRBD1 (6 bases). This CDR3 is 15 amino acids long. V was shortened by 0 bases and J by 1 base, with 7 bases between the two germline ends. Germline CDR1 reads SGHNT; CDR2 reads YYREEE (reference sequence).

The chain has TRBV18 and TRBJ1-1; D is unclear. Between the trimmed V and J ends, which lost 1 base and 2 bases, there was a span of 14 bases. CDR3 length: 16 amino acids. Germline V gives CDR1 KGHSH, CDR2 LQKENI. The CDR3 protein is CASSPLVGSLNTEAFF. In DNA form, the CDR3 reads TGTGCCAGCTCACCACTCGTCGGTTCCCTTAACACTGAAGCTTTCTTT.

V and J are TRBV5-1 and TRBJ1-2; D possibly corresponds to TRBD1 (6 bases). CDR1 is SGHRS, CDR2 YFSETQ, per germline. Trimming shortened V by 4 bases and J by 6 bases, and 10 bases separated the two germline ends. The CDR3 has 12 amino acids. The CDR3 region is CASSNQGNGYTF. The CDR3 DNA follows: TGCGCCAGCAGCAACCAGGGGAATGGCTACACCTTC.

This rearrangement joins TRBV5-1 to TRBJ2-5, with 10 bases matching TRBD2. The J call is in doubt because the DNA end fits TRBJ2-7 better. Germline CDR1 reads SGHRS; CDR2 reads YFSETQ. This CDR3 region has 16 residues. CDR3 DNA sequence: TGCGCCAGCAGAGAATTAGCGGGAGGTGGGGCCTACGAGCAGTACTTC. Its translation is CASRELAGGGAYEQYF.

The V gene is TRBV19, the J gene TRBJ2-1, with D perhaps matching TRBD2 (6 bases). The CDR3 sequence is 15 residues long. Trimming pared 6 bases from V and 8 bases from J, leaving 20 bases between. The germline V gene has CDR1 LNHDA and CDR2 SQIVND (reference sequence). The CDR3 loop is CASRSGQGMIYEQFF. The DNA for the CDR3 is TGTGCCAGTAGGAGCGGGCAGGGAATGATCTATGAGCAGTTCTTC.

This clone was detected only a few times. In DNA form, the CDR3 reads TGCAGCGTACAAGTGTCAGGGGGCGGTGGCTACACCTTC. Translating gives CSVQVSGGGGYTF. The chain links TRBV29-1 to TRBJ1-2, with 8 bases fitting TRBD1. The germline CDR1 and CDR2 sequences are SQVTM and ANQGSEA. This CDR3 is 13 amino acids long. V was clipped by 6 bases and J by 7 bases; unmatched bases: 10.

The chain is built from TRBV19 and TRBJ2-3, with 7 bases fitting TRBD2. The germline V gene encodes CDR1 LNHDA and CDR2 SQIVND (reference sequence). This CDR3 has 15 residues. V lost 3 bases to trimming and J lost 1 base; unmatched junction nucleotides: 4. This CDR3 reads CASSISGPGTDTQYF. The DNA of the CDR3 is TGTGCCAGTAGTATTAGCGGGCCAGGCACAGATACGCAGTATTTT.

The V call is TRBV6-1, the J call TRBJ1-5, with TRBD1 identical over 7 bases. The V and J ends lost 0 bases and 8 bases, in that order; junction bases with no gene match: 16. This CDR3 is 18 amino acids long. Per the germline V gene, CDR1 is MNHNS and CDR2 is SASEGT. The CDR3: CASSEALVGTVELEPQHF. The CDR3 DNA reads TGTGCCAGCAGTGAAGCGCTTGTCGGGACAGTGGAGTTGGAGCCCCAGCATTTT.

Only a few counts were recorded for this clone. The rearrangement joins TRBV9 to TRBJ2-7; TRBD2 matches 12 bases. The V and J ends lost 4 bases and 1 base, in that order; junction bases with no gene match: 3. This CDR3 has 15 amino acids. Germline assignment: CDR1 SGDLS and CDR2 YYNGEE. CDR3 in DNA: TGTGCCAGCAGCACCGGACTAGCGGGGTCCTACGAGCAGTACTTC. Its protein is CASSTGLAGSYEQYF.

This CDR3 is CASSWTAKETQYF. The CDR3 DNA follows: TGTGCCAGTAGTTGGACAGCAAAAGAGACCCAGTACTTC. The chain is built from TRBV19 and TRBJ2-5; D is possibly TRBD1 (6 bases). The CDR3 is 13 amino acids. Trimming removed 5 bases from V and 3 bases from J, with 10 bases in between. CDR1 LNHDA and CDR2 SQIVND come from the germline V gene (reference sequence). Variable domain in full (rest from reference TRBV19 and TRBJ2-5): DGGITQSPKYLFRKEGQNVTLSCEQNLNHDAMYWYRQDPGQGLRLIYYSQIVNDFQKGDIAEGYSVSREKKESFPLTVTSAQKNPTAFYLCASSWTAKETQYFGPGTRLLVL.

This chain links TRBV5-5 with TRBJ1-2; 10 nucleotides align to TRBD1. V dropped 0 bases and J dropped 8; count of bases not matched to a gene: 4. CDR3 length: 14 amino acids. The germline V gene has CDR1 SGHKS and CDR2 YYEKEE (reference sequence). In nucleotides, the CDR3 is TGTGCCAGCAGCTTGGGGGGACAGGGGCAAGGCTACACCTTC. Residues: CASSLGGQGQGYTF. Full variable domain (rest looked up from reference TRBV5-5 and TRBJ1-2): DAGVTQSPTHLIKTRGQQVTLRCSPISGHKSVSWYQQVLGQGPQFIFQYYEKEERGRGNFPDRFSARQFPNYSSELNVNALLLGDSALYLCASSLGGQGQGYTFGSGTRLTVV.

The rearrangement uses TRBV29-1 and TRBJ2-7; 13 bases are a match to TRBD2. The V and J ends lost 4 bases and 2 bases, in that order; junction bases with no gene match: 11. The CDR3 length is 17 residues. Germline loops: CDR1 SQVTM, CDR2 ANQGSEA. The CDR3 loop is CSVAGIGTSGITYEQYF. As DNA, the CDR3 is TGCAGCGTTGCCGGGATCGGGACTAGCGGGATAACCTACGAGCAGTACTTC.

The chain uses TRBV7-2 and TRBJ1-6; TRBD1 matches at 11 bases. CDR1 and CDR2 (germline): SGHTA, FQGNSA. Losses at the gene ends were 5 bases for V and 9 bases for J; bases not matched to a gene: 9. The CDR3 has 16 amino acids. The CDR3 reads CASSRGTGGVGSPLHF. In DNA form, the CDR3 reads TGTGCCAGCAGCCGGGGGACAGGGGGTGTTGGTTCACCCCTCCACTTT.

The V and J genes are TRBV30 and TRBJ1-4; a weak D match, TRBD1 (5 bases). V was cut by 7 bases and J by 8 bases, with 14 bases left in between. This CDR3 contains 12 residues. Germline CDR1 is GTSNPN and CDR2 is SVGIG (reference sequence). This CDR3 is CASTSREEKLFF. The CDR3 region has the DNA TGTGCCTCAACTAGCAGGGAGGAAAAACTGTTTTTT.

V gene TRBV5-4 combines with J gene TRBJ2-1, with a tentative D call TRBD2 (7 bases). This CDR3 region has 14 residues. Germline CDR1 SGHNT, CDR2 YYREEE (reference sequence). Trimming removed 0 bases from V and 9 bases from J, with 13 bases in between. The CDR3 reads CASSLVGGDSEQFF. As DNA, the CDR3 is TGTGCCAGCAGCTTGGTAGGGGGGGATAGTGAGCAGTTCTTC.

This sequence joins TRBV6-1 and TRBJ1-1; a possible D gene is TRBD1 (6 bases). In germline, CDR1 is MNHNS, CDR2 SASEGT. V was clipped by 7 bases and J by 4 bases, with 10 bases between them. The CDR3 has 12 residues. The CDR3: CASTGQITEAFF. The CDR3 DNA reads TGTGCCAGCACGGGACAAATCACTGAAGCTTTCTTT.